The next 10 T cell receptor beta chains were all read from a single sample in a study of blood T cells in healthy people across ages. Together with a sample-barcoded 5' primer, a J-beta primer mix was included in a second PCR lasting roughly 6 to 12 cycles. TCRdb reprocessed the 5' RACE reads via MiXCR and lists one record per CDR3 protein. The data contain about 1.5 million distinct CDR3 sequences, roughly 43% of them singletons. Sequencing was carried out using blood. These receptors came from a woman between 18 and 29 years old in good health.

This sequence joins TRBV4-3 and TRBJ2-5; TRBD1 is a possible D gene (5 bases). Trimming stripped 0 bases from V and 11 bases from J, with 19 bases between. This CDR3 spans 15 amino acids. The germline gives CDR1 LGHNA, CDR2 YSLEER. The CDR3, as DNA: TGCGCCAGCAGCCAAGATGAACAGGACAACAATGAGCAGTACTTC. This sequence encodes CASSQDEQDNNEQYF.

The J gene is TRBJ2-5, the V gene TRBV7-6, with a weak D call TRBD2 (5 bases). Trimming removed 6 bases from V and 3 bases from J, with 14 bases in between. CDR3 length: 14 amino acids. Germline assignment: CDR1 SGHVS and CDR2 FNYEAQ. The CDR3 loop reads CASSQLREKETQYF. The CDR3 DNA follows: TGTGCCAGCAGTCAACTCCGGGAAAAAGAGACCCAGTACTTC.

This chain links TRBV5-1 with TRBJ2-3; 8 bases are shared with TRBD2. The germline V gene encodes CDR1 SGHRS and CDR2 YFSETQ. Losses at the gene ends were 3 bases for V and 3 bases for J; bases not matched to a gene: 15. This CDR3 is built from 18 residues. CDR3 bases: TGCGCCAGCAGCTCCCTCCCCATGGCGGGAGGAAGAACAGATACGCAGTATTTT. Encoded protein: CASSSLPMAGGRTDTQYF. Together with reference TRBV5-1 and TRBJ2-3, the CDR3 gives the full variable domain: KAGVTQTPRYLIKTRGQQVTLSCSPISGHRSVSWYQQTPGQGLQFLFEYFSETQRNKGNFPGRFSGRQFSNSRSEMNVSTLELGDSALYLCASSSLPMAGGRTDTQYFGPGTRLTVL.

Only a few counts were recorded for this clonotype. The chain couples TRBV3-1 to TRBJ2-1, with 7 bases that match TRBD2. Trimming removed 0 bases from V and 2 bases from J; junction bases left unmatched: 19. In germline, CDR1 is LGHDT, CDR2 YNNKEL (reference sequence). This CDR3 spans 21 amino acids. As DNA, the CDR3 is TGTGCCAGCAGCCAAGAATGGGCTAGCGCGACCTTCGGGGGGACCTACAATGAGCAGTTCTTC. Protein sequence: CASSQEWASATFGGTYNEQFF.

The chain's CDR3 is CASRQGFWYGYTF. DNA of the CDR3: TGTGCCAGCAGACAGGGGTTTTGGTATGGCTACACCTTC. The J gene is TRBJ1-2, the V gene TRBV6-1, with 7 bases matching TRBD1. V was pared by 6 bases and J by 5 bases, with 6 bases of the junction left unmatched. The germline V gene encodes CDR1 MNHNS and CDR2 SASEGT. The CDR3 is 13 residues long.

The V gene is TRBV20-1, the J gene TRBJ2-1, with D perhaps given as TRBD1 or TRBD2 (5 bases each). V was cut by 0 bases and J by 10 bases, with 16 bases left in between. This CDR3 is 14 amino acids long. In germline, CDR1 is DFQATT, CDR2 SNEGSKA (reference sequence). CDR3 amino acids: CSARDLGRSYEQFF. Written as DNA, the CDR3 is TGCAGTGCTAGAGATCTGGGACGGTCCTACGAGCAGTTCTTC.

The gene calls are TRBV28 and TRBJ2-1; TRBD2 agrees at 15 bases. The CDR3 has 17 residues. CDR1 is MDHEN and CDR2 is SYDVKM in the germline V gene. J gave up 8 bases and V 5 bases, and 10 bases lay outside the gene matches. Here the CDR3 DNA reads TGTGCCAGCAGTGTACCCTCGGGACTAGCGGGAGGAGATGAGCAGTTCTTC. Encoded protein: CASSVPSGLAGGDEQFF.

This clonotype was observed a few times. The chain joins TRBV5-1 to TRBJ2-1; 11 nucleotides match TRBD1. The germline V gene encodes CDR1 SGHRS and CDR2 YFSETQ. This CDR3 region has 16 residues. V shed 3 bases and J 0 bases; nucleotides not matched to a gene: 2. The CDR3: CASSSGQGGSYNEQFF. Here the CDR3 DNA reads TGCGCCAGCAGCTCGGGACAGGGGGGCTCCTACAATGAGCAGTTCTTC.

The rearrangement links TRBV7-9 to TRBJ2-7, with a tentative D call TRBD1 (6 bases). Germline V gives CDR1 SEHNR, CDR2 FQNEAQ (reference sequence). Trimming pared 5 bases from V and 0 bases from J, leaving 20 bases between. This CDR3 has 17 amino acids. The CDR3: CASSAGTSMAASYEQYF. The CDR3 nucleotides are TGTGCCAGCAGCGCAGGGACATCCATGGCGGCCTCCTACGAGCAGTACTTC.

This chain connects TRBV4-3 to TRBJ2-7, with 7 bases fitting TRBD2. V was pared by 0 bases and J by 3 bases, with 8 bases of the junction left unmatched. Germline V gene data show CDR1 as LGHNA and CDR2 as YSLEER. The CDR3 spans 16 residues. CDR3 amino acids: CASSQDYLAAHYEQYF. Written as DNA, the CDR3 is TGCGCCAGCAGCCAAGATTACCTAGCGGCCCACTACGAGCAGTACTTC.